Each of the 27 T cell receptor beta chains below was sequenced from the same sample in a study of blood T cell repertoires in COVID-19. Sequenced by immunoSEQ multiplex PCR; TCRdb stores in-frame clones only, minus some. This table has approximately 190,000 clones, 75% to 90% appearing once. Sequencing was carried out using peripheral blood. These receptors originate from a woman in her thirties or forties with acute or convalescent COVID-19.

The rearrangement links TRBV5-4 to TRBJ1-1; TRBD1 agrees at 8 bases. Trimming cost V 3 bases and J 5 bases; bases outside gene matches: 9. Germline CDR1 SGHNT, CDR2 YYREEE (reference sequence). The CDR3 has 15 residues. CDR3: CASSSYITGGTEAFF. The CDR3 region has the DNA TGTGCCAGCAGCTCCTATATAACAGGGGGAACTGAAGCTTTCTTT.

The CDR3 protein is CASSSLHGTGELFF. DNA for the CDR3: TGTGCCAGCAGTTCCCTACACGGGACCGGGGAGCTGTTTTTT. V usage is TRBV6-5 and J usage is TRBJ2-2; D is uncertain. Germline-derived CDR1 and CDR2 are MNHEY and SVGAGI. The CDR3 runs 14 residues. The germline V and J ends were trimmed by 4 bases and 5 bases, with 11 bases remaining between them.

With respect to this clone: Without the conserved terminal phenylalanine or tryptophan, this CDR3 likely stems from a read error. This rearrangement joins TRBV9 to TRBJ1-1; no firm D call. The CDR3 consists of 14 residues. Germline V gene sequence: CDR1 SGDLS, CDR2 YYNGEE. V dropped 0 bases and J dropped 8 bases, with 14 bases sitting between them. The CDR3 bases are TGTGCCAGCAGCGTAGTAGAGGGATCAAAAGAAGCTTTCCTT. The encoded protein is CASSVVEGSKEAFL.

V usage is TRBV19 and J usage is TRBJ2-5, with D perhaps TRBD2 (5 bases). CDR3 length equals 12 residues. Trimming stripped 11 bases from V and 5 bases from J, with 15 bases between. Germline CDR1 reads LNHDA; CDR2 reads SQIVND (reference sequence). The CDR3 DNA reads as TGTGCCTCCTCCCGGGGTTGGGAGACCCAGTACTTC. Protein product: CASSRGWETQYF.

The rearrangement uses TRBV10-3 and TRBJ2-7, with 9 bases matching TRBD1. This CDR3 is built from 13 residues. V was pared by 4 bases and J by 3 bases, with 1 base of the junction left unmatched. CDR1 and CDR2 (germline): ENHRY, SYGVKD. Here the CDR3 reads CAISAGQGYEQYF. The CDR3 bases are TGTGCCATCAGTGCGGGACAGGGCTACGAGCAGTACTTC.

This clone was seen a handful of times. The chain combines TRBV4-2 with TRBJ2-7; D call uncertain. Germline V CDR1 and CDR2: LGHNA, YNFKEQ. V was pared by 4 bases and J by 3 bases, with 7 bases between. CDR3 length equals 12 residues. CDR3 sequence reads: CASSLLGYEQYF. CDR3 DNA sequence: TGTGCCAGCAGCCTCCTAGGCTACGAGCAGTACTTC.

This chain connects TRBV19 to TRBJ2-7; 8 bases agree with TRBD2. The germline V gene encodes CDR1 LNHDA and CDR2 SQIVND (reference sequence). The CDR3 runs 16 residues. V lost 6 bases and J lost 3; bases outside the gene matches: 13. This chain's CDR3 is CASSPALAGSLYEQYF. The DNA for the CDR3 is TGTGCCAGTAGCCCTGCTCTAGCGGGTAGCCTCTACGAGCAGTACTTC. The entire variable domain, with the rest obtained from reference TRBV19 and TRBJ2-7, is as follows: DGGITQSPKYLFRKEGQNVTLSCEQNLNHDAMYWYRQDPGQGLRLIYYSQIVNDFQKGDIAEGYSVSREKKESFPLTVTSAQKNPTAFYLCASSPALAGSLYEQYFGPGTRLTVT.

A single count supports this clone. The chain uses TRBV7-9 and TRBJ1-2; TRBD1 might be the D (6 bases). Germline V CDR1 and CDR2: SEHNR, FQNEAQ (reference sequence). This CDR3 spans 13 amino acids. Trimming cost V 4 bases and J 7 bases, with 13 bases left between them. As DNA, the CDR3 is TGTGCCAGCAGCTCTCAACAAGGGGGTGGCTACACCTTC. Translating it yields CASSSQQGGGYTF.

This chain connects TRBV7-3 to TRBJ2-1, with 13 bases aligning to TRBD2. Germline values: CDR1 SGHTA, CDR2 FQGTGA. Germline trimming cut 3 bases from V and 7 bases from J; bases unmatched to any gene: 3. The CDR3 totals 15 residues. The CDR3 is CASSFTSGGDNEQFF. The CDR3 DNA reads as TGTGCCAGCAGCTTTACTAGCGGGGGGGATAATGAGCAGTTCTTC.

This clone was detected a few times. The chain combines TRBV5-1 with TRBJ1-1; 8 nucleotides agree with TRBD1. The length of the CDR3 is 15 residues. Germline CDR1 and CDR2: SGHRS and YFSETQ. With 0 bases clipped from V and 1 base from J, the junction kept 2 bases outside the gene matches. CDR3: CASSLVGTGNTEAFF. The CDR3 nucleotides are TGCGCCAGCAGCTTGGTTGGGACAGGGAACACTGAAGCTTTCTTT.

This chain joins TRBV19 and TRBJ1-5, with D possibly matching TRBD1 (6 bases). Trimming left V 6 bases short and J 0 bases short, with 12 bases between. The CDR3 consists of 15 residues. CDR1 is LNHDA, CDR2 SQIVND, per germline (reference sequence). CDR3: CASRGQTYSNQPQHF. CDR3 in DNA: TGTGCCAGTAGGGGACAAACTTATAGCAATCAGCCCCAGCATTTT. Drawing the rest from reference TRBV19 and TRBJ1-5, the complete variable domain is DGGITQSPKYLFRKEGQNVTLSCEQNLNHDAMYWYRQDPGQGLRLIYYSQIVNDFQKGDIAEGYSVSREKKESFPLTVTSAQKNPTAFYLCASRGQTYSNQPQHFGDGTRLSIL.

The V call is TRBV19, the J call TRBJ1-1; TRBD1 agrees at 8 bases. The CDR3 loop spans 14 amino acids. V lost 3 bases, J lost 1 base, and 1 base stayed unmatched. Germline V gene sequence: CDR1 LNHDA, CDR2 SQIVND (reference sequence). CDR3 amino acids: CASSIGTGNTEAFF. The CDR3 region has the DNA TGTGCCAGTAGTATCGGGACAGGGAACACTGAAGCTTTCTTT.

The gene calls are TRBV28 and TRBJ2-5; D perhaps matches TRBD1 (5 bases). The V end was cut by 6 bases, the J end by 4 bases, with 6 bases between. Per germline, CDR1 MDHEN and CDR2 SYDVKM. The CDR3 is 11 residues long. The CDR3 sequence: CASRGPETQYF. In DNA, the CDR3 is TGTGCCAGCAGGGGGCCAGAGACCCAGTACTTC. Full variable domain (remainder filled in from reference TRBV28 and TRBJ2-5): DVKVTQSSRYLVKRTGEKVFLECVQDMDHENMFWYRQDPGLGLRLIYFSYDVKMKEKGDIPEGYSVSREKKERFSLILESASTNQTSMYLCASRGPETQYFGPGTRLLVL.

This chain links TRBV11-2 with TRBJ2-2, with 7 nucleotides matching TRBD2. This CDR3 region has 14 residues. The V gene end was trimmed by 5 bases and the J gene end by 7 bases; junction bases not matched to a gene: 7. Germline assignment: CDR1 SGHAT and CDR2 FQNNGV. CDR3 loop: CASSVRGRYGELFF. The CDR3, as DNA: TGTGCCAGCAGCGTCCGCGGGAGATACGGGGAGCTGTTTTTT.

The chain joins TRBV5-6 to TRBJ1-2; TRBD1 matches 8 bases. V lost 8 bases, J lost 4 bases, and 4 bases stayed unmatched. CDR3 length equals 12 residues. CDR1 is SGHDT and CDR2 is YYEEEE in the germline V gene. CDR3 sequence: CASLTGGYGYTF. For the CDR3, the DNA is TGTGCCAGTTTAACAGGGGGCTATGGCTACACCTTC.

The chain joins TRBV19 to TRBJ1-5, with TRBD1 identical over 7 bases. CDR3 length: 15 amino acids. Losses at the gene ends were 3 bases for V and 4 bases for J; bases not matched to a gene: 6. Germline CDR1 is LNHDA and CDR2 is SQIVND (reference sequence). CDR3 coding DNA: TGTGCCAGTAGTATGTTTGGGACAGAGAATCAGCCCCAGCATTTT. Its protein is CASSMFGTENQPQHF.

The chain is built from TRBV2 and TRBJ2-2; 8 bases line up with TRBD1. J lost 6 bases, V lost 8 bases, and 11 bases had no gene match. From germline, CDR1 is SNHLY and CDR2 FYNNEI. CDR3 length: 15 residues. The CDR3 region has the DNA TGTGCCAGCCTACCCCCCGGACAGGGTGCCGGGGAGCTGTTTTTT. Translated: CASLPPGQGAGELFF.

The V gene is TRBV7-6, the J gene TRBJ2-2, with TRBD2 matching over 10 bases. Germline-derived CDR1 and CDR2 are SGHVS and FNYEAQ. The J segment lost 6 bases and the V segment lost 1 base, leaving 11 bases of the junction unmatched. The CDR3 is 18 amino acids. The CDR3 region has the DNA TGTGCCAGCAGCTTAGAGGGAGTAGCGGGGGGCCCCGCCGGGGAGCTGTTTTTT. Translating gives CASSLEGVAGGPAGELFF.

V gene TRBV5-3 combines with J gene TRBJ2-2, with 11 bases lining up with TRBD2. TRBV5-3 is flagged as an ORF with uncertain function. J was trimmed by 0 bases and V by 6 bases; bases with no gene match: 4. The CDR3 totals 16 residues. The CDR3 DNA sequence: TGTGCCAGAATAACTAGCGGGAGCCCGAACACCGGGGAGCTGTTTTTT. This gives the protein CARITSGSPNTGELFF.

The chain uses TRBV5-1 and TRBJ2-5, with a weak D call TRBD2 (7 bases). The V end was cut by 1 base, the J end by 2 bases, with 15 bases between. The length of the CDR3 is 16 residues. Germline CDR1 is SGHRS and CDR2 is YFSETQ. The CDR3 protein is CASSLMAGAGQETQYF. The CDR3 bases are TGCGCCAGCAGCTTGATGGCGGGGGCGGGACAAGAGACCCAGTACTTC.

The V gene is TRBV18, the J gene TRBJ2-5, with a possible D match to TRBD2 (5 bases). CDR3 length: 15 amino acids. The ends were cut back, 3 bases at V and 1 base at J, with 12 bases in the middle. Per the germline V gene, CDR1 is KGHSH and CDR2 is LQKENI. CDR3 residues: CASSPRGNSQETQYF. CDR3 nucleotide sequence: TGTGCCAGCTCACCGAGAGGGAATTCCCAAGAGACCCAGTACTTC.

The chain recombines TRBV10-1 with TRBJ2-5; TRBD2 might be the D (5 bases). The CDR3 runs 13 residues. Germline V lookup: CDR1 WNHNN, CDR2 SYGVQD (reference sequence). V was clipped by 2 bases and J by 5 bases, with 9 bases between them. The CDR3, as DNA: TGCGCCAGCAGTGAGACGGGGTTGGAGACCCAGTACTTC. Translated: CASSETGLETQYF.

V is TRBV5-6 and J is TRBJ2-1; the match to TRBD1 covers 8 bases. This CDR3 has 16 residues. Germline V gene lookup returns CDR1 SGHDT and CDR2 YYEEEE. J was trimmed by 3 bases and V by 5 bases; bases with no gene match: 10. CDR3 loop: CASSYDSGQVYNEQFF. The CDR3 DNA sequence: TGTGCCAGCAGTTACGACTCGGGACAGGTCTACAATGAGCAGTTCTTC.

This chain connects TRBV24-1 to TRBJ2-7; possible D gene TRBD1, 7 bases. V lost 0 bases to trimming and J lost 3 bases, with 17 bases between them. The CDR3 contains 17 residues. The germline V gene encodes CDR1 KGHDR and CDR2 SFDVKD. This chain's CDR3 is CATSDLFPPRGVYEQYF. CDR3 coding DNA: TGTGCCACCAGTGATTTGTTCCCCCCCAGGGGGGTCTACGAGCAGTACTTC.

This chain uses TRBV3-1 (or the pseudogene TRBV3-2) with TRBJ1-1, with D uncertain. In germline, CDR1 is LGHDT, CDR2 YNNKEL (reference sequence). CDR3 length: 16 residues. V lost 3 bases, J lost 2 bases, and 16 bases lay in between. In DNA, the CDR3 is TGTGCCAGCAGCCAGCGGTTAGGAAGTCAAAACACTGAAGCTTTCTTT. Amino acid sequence: CASSQRLGSQNTEAFF.

The rearrangement uses TRBV12-3 or TRBV12-4 and TRBJ2-3; D is unresolved. The CDR3 length is 12 residues. V lost 5 bases and J 9 bases, leaving 12 bases between the germline ends. The CDR3 DNA is TGTGCCAGCAGTGTGAGTGCGAGGACGCAGTATTTT. Residues: CASSVSARTQYF.

The rearrangement joins TRBV27 to TRBJ1-2, with 10 nucleotides matching TRBD1. V was pared by 7 bases and J by 7 bases, with 9 bases of the junction left unmatched. This CDR3 has 14 residues. CDR1 is MNHEY and CDR2 is SMNVEV in the germline V gene (reference sequence). The CDR3 protein is CASTRTGGLGGYTF. DNA for the CDR3: TGTGCCAGCACCCGGACAGGGGGATTAGGTGGCTACACCTTC.